A single T cell receptor (beta chain) is shown here with its context. Antigen: not known. The germline V gene encodes CDR1 MRHNA and CDR2 SNTAGT. The CDR3 has 13 amino acids. The V gene lost 3 bases and the J gene lost 10 bases, with 13 bases spanning the gap. The data originate from a study of shared clonotypes between healthy human individuals. Findings and limits, study-wide: Clonotype sharing across donors was expected to vary with sequencing depth.

Naive-designated CD8 cells lacked CD45RO, were positively enriched for CCR7, and omitted terminally differentiated effector memory CD45RA+ cells. The assay was immunoSEQ multiplex PCR, and TCRdb's table has in-frame clones only and misses some. The sample shows about 590,000 clones, 95% of them seen only once. The chain uses TRBV6-4 and TRBJ2-1; no firm D call. The sequenced material came from naive CD8+ T cells sorted from blood. The TCR was taken from a woman aged 30 to 39 in good health. The CDR3: CASSEFDADEQFF. CDR3 DNA: TGTGCCAGCAGTGAATTTGATGCAGACGAGCAGTTCTTC.